This TCR beta chain emerged from a study of shared T cell receptors in the human thymus. Per the germline V gene, CDR1 is LGHNA and CDR2 is YNFKEQ. This CDR3 is 17 amino acids long. J gave up 5 bases and V 2 bases, and 12 bases lay outside the gene matches. This clone was seen just once. Generated by immunoSEQ multiplex PCR, the TCRdb table keeps only in-frame clones and is missing some. Of approximately 490,000 clones detected, 75% to 85% appear once; the ten largest clones hold around 0.013%. The data also belong to a second study, concerning human thymus T cells. That source adds: Corrective surgery for congenital heart defects was being performed on the healthy Finnish infants who served as donors. Thymic samples were excised during corrective heart operations.

The chain has TRBV4-2 and TRBJ2-3, with TRBD2 matching over 8 bases. This TCR came from a boy younger than two with a congenital heart defect. The sample comprised thymocytes. CDR3 region: CASSQKTPGLGIDTQYF. CDR3 sequence (DNA): TGTGCCAGCAGCCAAAAAACGCCGGGACTAGGGATAGATACGCAGTATTTT.